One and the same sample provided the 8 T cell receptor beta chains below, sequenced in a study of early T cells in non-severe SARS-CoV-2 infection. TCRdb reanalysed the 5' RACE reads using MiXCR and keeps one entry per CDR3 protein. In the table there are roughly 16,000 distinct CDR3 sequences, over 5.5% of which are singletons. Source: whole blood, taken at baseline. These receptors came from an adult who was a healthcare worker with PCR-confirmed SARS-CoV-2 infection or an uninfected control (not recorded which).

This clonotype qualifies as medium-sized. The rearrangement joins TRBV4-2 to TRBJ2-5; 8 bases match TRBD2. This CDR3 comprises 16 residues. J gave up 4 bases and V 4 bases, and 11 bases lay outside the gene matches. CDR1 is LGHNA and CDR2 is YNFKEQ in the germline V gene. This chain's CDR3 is CASSPTGLEIGETQYF. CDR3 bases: TGTGCCAGCAGCCCTACGGGACTAGAGATTGGAGAGACCCAGTACTTC.

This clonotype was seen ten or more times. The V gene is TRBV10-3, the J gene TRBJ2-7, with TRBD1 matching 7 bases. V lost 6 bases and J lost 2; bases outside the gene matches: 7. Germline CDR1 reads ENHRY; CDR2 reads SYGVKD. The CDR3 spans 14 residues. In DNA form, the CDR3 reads TGTGCCATCAGGGGCCGGGACAGCACCTACGAGCAGTACTTC. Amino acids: CAIRGRDSTYEQYF.

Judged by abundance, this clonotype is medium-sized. CDR3 sequence: CASSPTASGRGYTF. The CDR3 bases are TGTGCCAGCAGCCCGACAGCCAGCGGTCGTGGCTACACCTTC. The chain is built from TRBV5-6 and TRBJ1-2; D might be TRBD1 (5 bases). The germline V gene has CDR1 SGHDT and CDR2 YYEEEE. CDR3 length: 14 amino acids. Trimming left V 4 bases short and J 7 bases short, with 17 bases between. Using reference TRBV5-6 and TRBJ1-2 for the parts outside the CDR3, the full variable domain is DAGVTQSPTHLIKTRGQQVTLRCSPKSGHDTVSWYQQALGQGPQFIFQYYEEEERQRGNFPDRFSGHQFPNYSSELNVNALLLGDSALYLCASSPTASGRGYTFGSGTRLTVV.

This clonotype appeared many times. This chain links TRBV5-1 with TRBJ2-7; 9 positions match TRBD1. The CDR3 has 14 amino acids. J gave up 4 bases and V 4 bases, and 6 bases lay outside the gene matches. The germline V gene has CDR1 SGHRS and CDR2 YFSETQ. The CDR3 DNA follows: TGCGCCAGCAGCCGACCGGGACAGGGTTACGAGCAGTACTTC. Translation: CASSRPGQGYEQYF.

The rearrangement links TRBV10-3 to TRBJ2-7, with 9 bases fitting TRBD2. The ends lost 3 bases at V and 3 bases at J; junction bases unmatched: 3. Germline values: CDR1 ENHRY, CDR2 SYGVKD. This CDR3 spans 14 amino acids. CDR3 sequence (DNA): TGTGCCATCAGTGAAGGGACTAGCAGCTACGAGCAGTACTTC. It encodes CAISEGTSSYEQYF.

DNA of the CDR3: TGCAGTGCTAGAGTCGGGCGGTCCAGAGAGACCCAGTACTTC. Translating it yields CSARVGRSRETQYF. The chain employs TRBV20-1 and TRBJ2-5; the D is unclear. CDR3 length: 14 residues. Between the trimmed V and J ends, which lost 1 base and 4 bases, there was a span of 13 bases. Looked up from germline, CDR1 is DFQATT and CDR2 is SNEGSKA (reference sequence).

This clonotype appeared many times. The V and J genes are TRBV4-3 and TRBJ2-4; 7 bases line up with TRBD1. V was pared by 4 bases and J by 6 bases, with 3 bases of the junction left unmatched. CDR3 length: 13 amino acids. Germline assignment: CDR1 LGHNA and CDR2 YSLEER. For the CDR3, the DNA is TGCGCCAGCAGCCCACAGGGGAGAAACATTCAGTACTTC. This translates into CASSPQGRNIQYF.

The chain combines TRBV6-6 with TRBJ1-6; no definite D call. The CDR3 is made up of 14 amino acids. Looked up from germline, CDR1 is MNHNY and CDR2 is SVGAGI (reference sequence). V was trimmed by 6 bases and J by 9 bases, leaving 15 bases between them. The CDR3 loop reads CASRGETNPSPLHF. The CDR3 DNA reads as TGTGCCAGCAGAGGAGAGACAAACCCTTCACCCCTCCACTTT.